This T cell receptor (beta chain) derives from a study of T cell repertoires in cytomegalovirus infection. CDR1 is MNHEY and CDR2 is SVGAGI in the germline V gene. The V and J ends lost 0 bases and 2 bases respectively, with 10 bases between them. The CDR3 has 15 amino acids. TCRdb analysed the reads with MiXCR anew, one entry per CDR3 protein. The table includes fewer than 1,000,000 distinct CDR3 sequences, around 32% detected once. General study findings and limits: CMV-specific TCR beta clonotypes restricted by HLA-C dominated the ex vivo response.

This clonotype was detected ten times or more. The antigen remains unidentified. This clonotype originated in a human donor in good health (CMV status not recorded). Some clones in this sample may be carry-over from other donors' samples. The sample was cultured CD8+ T cells from PBMCs, taken from culture after CMV antigen stimulation. The chain employs TRBV6-5 and TRBJ1-1; D gene ambiguous. CDR3: CASSYSRGANTEAFF. The CDR3 coding sequence is TGTGCCAGCAGTTACTCGCGAGGTGCTAACACTGAAGCTTTCTTT.